The present TCR beta chain was sequenced within a study of beta chain features in type 1 diabetes. The entirety of the isolated RNA underwent reverse transcription, so expressed TCRB transcripts were sequenced. An average around 3.3 million reads came from naive, central memory and regulatory T cell samples. Method: immunoSEQ multiplex PCR; TCRdb's copy keeps in-frame clones and lacks some. The sample consists of roughly 290,000 clones, 8% of them appearing once. This clone was observed a handful of times. Its antigen is not known. Researchers reported sorting CD4+ naive, central memory, regulatory and stem cell-like memory cells via CD45RO/CCR7/CD25/CD127/CD95/CD27. Between the trimmed V and J ends, which lost 1 base and 5 bases, there was a span of 20 bases. Germline CDR1 and CDR2: GTSNPN and SVGIG (reference sequence). The CDR3 has 16 residues. Study-wide results and caveats: Type 1 diabetes patients had TCRB CDR3s that were shorter (moderately but significantly so) in all four CD4+ subsets.

The material sequenced was central memory CD4+ T cells from blood. The clonotype originates from a woman aged 18-30 years in good health. J is TRBJ2-5 and V is TRBV30, with a possible D match to TRBD1 (5 bases). The CDR3 region is CAWSARRAGKAETQYF. As DNA, the CDR3 is TGTGCCTGGAGTGCCCGACGGGCAGGGAAGGCGGAGACCCAGTACTTC.